This TCR beta chain was captured by sequencing in a study of T cell changes during pregnancy in multiple sclerosis. Generated by immunoSEQ multiplex PCR, the TCRdb table keeps only in-frame clones and is missing some. The sample lists under 150,000 clones, about 96% occurring once. The germline V and J ends were trimmed by 5 bases and 11 bases, with 17 bases remaining between them. Germline V gene data show CDR1 as SQVTM and CDR2 as ANQGSEA. The CDR3 sequence is 12 residues long. Specimen: peripheral blood, collected after pregnancy. The chain links TRBV29-1 to TRBJ2-3; D perhaps matches TRBD2 (6 bases). The receptor was derived from a female donor with multiple sclerosis, enrolled in a pregnancy study. CDR3 DNA: TGCAGCGTTCCTACCCGGGAGTTCGGGCAGTATTTT. It translates to CSVPTREFGQYF.